A single sample is the source of the 4 T cell receptor beta chains below, sequenced in a study of beta chain features in type 1 diabetes. Expressed TCRB transcripts got sequenced, as all isolated RNA was reverse transcribed. Clones were sequenced by immunoSEQ multiplex PCR, and TCRdb holds only the in-frame ones, with some missing. The table lists 140,000 to 150,000 clones, about 44% of them singletons, with roughly 0.42% in the top ten. Source material: Tregs from blood. These receptors came from a man in his late teens or twenties in good health.

The chain couples TRBV2 to TRBJ1-4; 10 nucleotides agree with TRBD1. The V gene end was trimmed by 3 bases and the J gene end by 6 bases; junction bases not matched to a gene: 1. Looked up from germline, CDR1 is SNHLY and CDR2 is FYNNEI. The CDR3 length is 14 residues. The CDR3 here is CASSEDRGDEKLFF. In nucleotides, the CDR3 is TGTGCCAGCAGTGAGGACAGGGGGGATGAAAAACTGTTTTTT.

The chain joins TRBV5-1 to TRBJ1-1; 12 bases line up with TRBD1. Germline V CDR1 and CDR2: SGHRS, YFSETQ. J gave up 6 bases and V 4 bases, and 7 bases lay outside the gene matches. The CDR3 contains 15 residues. The CDR3 DNA follows: TGCGCCAGCAGCGTGGGGACAGGGGGCGCGGCTGAAGCTTTCTTT. Its translation is CASSVGTGGAAEAFF.

This clone was observed once. The rearrangement links TRBV4-3 to TRBJ1-2, with TRBD1 matching over 10 bases. There are 18 residues in the CDR3. Germline CDR1 LGHNA, CDR2 YSLEER. Trimming removed 4 bases from V and 3 bases from J; junction bases left unmatched: 14. The DNA of the CDR3 is TGCGCCAGCAGCCGGTATACGACAGGGGGCATACGAGACTATGGCTACACCTTC. Translating gives CASSRYTTGGIRDYGYTF.

V gene TRBV7-9 combines with J gene TRBJ2-7; 7 nucleotides line up with TRBD1. The V segment lost 3 bases and the J segment 5 bases; nucleotides outside the gene matches: 7. CDR1 is SEHNR, CDR2 FQNEAQ, per germline (reference sequence). The CDR3 has 14 amino acids. CDR3 nucleotide sequence: TGTGCCAGCAGCTTGACAGGGTCGAGGCACGAGCAGTACTTC. As protein: CASSLTGSRHEQYF.